This T cell receptor beta chain was captured in a study of cytomegalovirus exposure and HLA in healthy donors. Study at large: Caucasian-associated ancestry cluster membership applied to about 77% of 398 genotyped donors.

V was cut by 6 bases and J by 0 bases, with 7 bases left in between. CDR1 is SGHRS and CDR2 is YFSETQ in the germline V gene. This CDR3 has 14 residues. Study-wide findings and caveats: The study listed 164 cytomegalovirus-associated TCR beta chains.

Researchers ran the PCR with 60 Vbeta and 13 Jbeta primers. Sequenced by immunoSEQ multiplex PCR; TCRdb stores in-frame clones only, minus some. The profile covers under 100,000 clones, with around 76% appearing a single time and 5.5% to 7% taken by the ten largest. A remark on this clone: Its antigen remains unknown. In the same sample, other DNA sequences code for this CDR3.

The source is a man younger than 35 in good health and CMV-seropositive. This chain links TRBV5-1 with TRBJ2-6; no definite D call. Specimen: PBMCs. The CDR3 DNA sequence: TGCGCCAGCAAGCCGAACTCTGGGGCCAACGTCCTGACTTTC. This gives the protein CASKPNSGANVLTF.